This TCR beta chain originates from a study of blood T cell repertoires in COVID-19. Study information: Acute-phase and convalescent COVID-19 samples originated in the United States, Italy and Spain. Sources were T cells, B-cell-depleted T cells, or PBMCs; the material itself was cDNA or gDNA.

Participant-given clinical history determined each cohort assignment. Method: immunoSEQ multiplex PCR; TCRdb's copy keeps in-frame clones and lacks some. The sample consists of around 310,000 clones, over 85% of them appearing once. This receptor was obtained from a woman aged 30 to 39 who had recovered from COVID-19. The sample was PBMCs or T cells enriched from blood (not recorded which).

The CDR3 here is CASSRLAGYNNEQFF. The CDR3, as DNA: TGTGCCAGCAGCCGACTAGCGGGGTATAACAATGAGCAGTTCTTC. V usage is TRBV7-9 and J usage is TRBJ2-1; 11 positions match TRBD2. Germline V CDR1 and CDR2: SEHNR, FQNEAQ (reference sequence). V was pared by 5 bases and J by 5 bases, with 5 bases of the junction left unmatched. CDR3 length: 15 residues.